The 28 T cell receptor beta chains in this list originate from one sample, sequenced in a study of T cell changes during pregnancy in multiple sclerosis. Clones were sequenced by immunoSEQ multiplex PCR, and TCRdb holds only the in-frame ones, with some missing. The profile shows about 55,000 clones, 94% of them singletons. The material sequenced was CD8+ T cells from peripheral blood mononuclear cells, taken in the third trimester of pregnancy. The receptors shown here come from a female donor with multiple sclerosis, enrolled in a pregnancy study.

The chain employs TRBV27 and TRBJ2-7; D is unresolved. The CDR3 sequence is 13 residues long. Trimming cost V 2 bases and J 2 bases, with 7 bases left between them. Germline lookup yields CDR1 MNHEY and CDR2 SMNVEV (reference sequence). The CDR3 is CASSLGGPYEQYF. For the CDR3, the DNA is TGTGCCAGCAGTTTAGGCGGCCCCTACGAGCAGTACTTC.

The rearrangement links TRBV11-2 to TRBJ2-3; 8 bases match TRBD1. CDR1 is SGHAT and CDR2 is FQNNGV in the germline V gene. The CDR3 has 16 amino acids. V gave up 4 bases and J gave up 1 base; unmatched junction bases: 7. The CDR3 reads CASSSLDRVGTDTQYF. The CDR3 nucleotides read TGTGCCAGCAGCTCCTTGGACAGGGTGGGCACAGATACGCAGTATTTT.

Concerning this clone: Distinct nucleotide sequences in the sample also encode this CDR3. This chain uses TRBV19 with TRBJ1-1, with no clear D. Germline CDR1 is LNHDA and CDR2 is SQIVND (reference sequence). The CDR3 runs to 12 residues. V was shortened by 1 base and J by 4 bases, with 4 bases between the two germline ends. The CDR3 DNA reads as TGTGCCAGTAGTATAGGCAGCACTGAAGCTTTCTTT. Translating gives CASSIGSTEAFF.

The V call is TRBV14, the J call TRBJ2-2; possible D gene TRBD1, 6 bases. The CDR3 runs to 17 residues. Germline lookup yields CDR1 SGHDN and CDR2 FVKESK. V was trimmed by 2 bases and J by 0 bases, leaving 13 bases between them. Here the CDR3 reads CASSQSTGPPNTGELFF. CDR3 DNA sequence: TGTGCCAGCAGCCAATCTACAGGGCCTCCGAACACCGGGGAGCTGTTTTTT. The full variable domain, with the rest looked up from reference TRBV14 and TRBJ2-2, is EAGVTQFPSHSVIEKGQTVTLRCDPISGHDNLYWYRRVMGKEIKFLLHFVKESKQDESGMPNNRFLAERTGGTYSTLKVQPAELEDSGVYFCASSQSTGPPNTGELFFGEGSRLTVL.

This clone was observed once. The chain combines TRBV7-6 with TRBJ1-5, with 7 bases that match TRBD1. Looked up from germline, CDR1 is SGHVS and CDR2 is FNYEAQ. The CDR3 has 18 amino acids. V lost 0 bases to trimming and J lost 7 bases; unmatched junction nucleotides: 15. The CDR3 here is CASSLARQGLAGKQPQHF. The CDR3 DNA reads TGTGCCAGCAGCTTAGCGCGACAGGGTCTAGCGGGTAAGCAGCCCCAGCATTTT. The entire variable domain, with the rest obtained from reference TRBV7-6 and TRBJ1-5, is as follows: GAGVSQSPRYKVTKRGQDVALRCDPISGHVSLYWYRQALGQGPEFLTYFNYEAQQDKSGLPNDRFSAERPEGSISTLTIQRTEQRDSAMYRCASSLARQGLAGKQPQHFGDGTRLSIL.

The V gene is TRBV7-8, the J gene TRBJ2-2; a possible D gene is TRBD2 (6 bases). Trimming cost V 5 bases and J 3 bases, with 13 bases left between them. Germline assignment: CDR1 SGHVS and CDR2 FQNEAQ. This CDR3 is built from 15 residues. CDR3 sequence reads: CASSSRDFYTGELFF. The DNA for the CDR3 is TGTGCCAGCAGCAGTCGGGACTTTTACACCGGGGAGCTGTTTTTT.

This sequence joins TRBV6-6 and TRBJ1-2; 8 bases are a match to TRBD1. From germline, CDR1 is MNHNY and CDR2 SVGAGI (reference sequence). The CDR3 extends over 13 amino acids. The V and J ends lost 6 bases and 1 base, in that order; junction bases with no gene match: 1. This CDR3 reads CASSTGGNYGYTF. CDR3 DNA sequence: TGTGCCAGCAGCACAGGGGGTAACTATGGCTACACCTTC.

This clone showed up just once. V is TRBV13 and J is TRBJ2-3; TRBD2 agrees at 13 bases. V lost 4 bases and J lost 3; bases outside the gene matches: 4. CDR3 length: 16 residues. CDR1 PRHDT and CDR2 FYEKMQ come from the germline V gene (reference sequence). The CDR3 nucleotides read TGTGCCAGCAGCTCAGAGACTAGCGGGAGGACAGATACGCAGTATTTT. Translating it yields CASSSETSGRTDTQYF.

This chain joins TRBV28 and TRBJ2-1, with a weak D call TRBD2 (5 bases). In germline, CDR1 is MDHEN, CDR2 SYDVKM. V was cut by 8 bases and J by 6 bases, with 14 bases left in between. The CDR3 contains 13 residues. CDR3: CASLKEDFNEQFF. In nucleotides, the CDR3 is TGTGCCAGCCTAAAGGAGGACTTCAATGAGCAGTTCTTC.

The chain links TRBV7-3 to TRBJ2-1; a possible D gene is TRBD2 (5 bases). CDR1 SGHTA and CDR2 FQGTGA come from the germline V gene. Between the trimmed V and J ends, which lost 2 bases and 7 bases, there was a span of 18 bases. The CDR3 extends over 16 amino acids. This chain's CDR3 is CASSLLAGVVTNEQFF. For the CDR3, the DNA is TGTGCCAGCAGCTTACTCGCCGGGGTAGTGACTAATGAGCAGTTCTTC.

This chain uses TRBV30 with TRBJ2-3, with 7 bases matching TRBD2. Per germline, CDR1 GTSNPN and CDR2 SVGIG (reference sequence). The V segment lost 2 bases and the J segment 3 bases; nucleotides outside the gene matches: 5. CDR3 size: 14 residues. As DNA, the CDR3 is TGTGCCTGGAGTTCCAGCGGGACTACAGATACGCAGTATTTT. Encoded protein: CAWSSSGTTDTQYF.

The chain couples TRBV18 to TRBJ2-1; 9 bases are shared with TRBD2. Trimming removed 0 bases from V and 5 bases from J; junction bases left unmatched: 8. The CDR3 is made up of 17 amino acids. Per germline, CDR1 KGHSH and CDR2 LQKENI. Here the CDR3 DNA reads TGTGCCAGCTCACCACCATCCCCTGGCGGGAGGGACAATGAGCAGTTCTTC. It codes for CASSPPSPGGRDNEQFF.

The chain joins TRBV5-1 to TRBJ1-1, with D possibly being TRBD1 (6 bases). CDR1 and CDR2 from the germline V gene are SGHRS and YFSETQ. V gave up 3 bases and J gave up 4 bases, with 13 bases separating them. The CDR3 contains 14 residues. The CDR3: CASSWPGHSTEAFF. In DNA form, the CDR3 reads TGCGCCAGCAGCTGGCCGGGACATAGCACTGAAGCTTTCTTT.

The genes are TRBV6-4 and TRBJ2-1; D ambiguous. V lost 2 bases to trimming and J lost 5 bases, with 7 bases between them. Germline V CDR1 and CDR2: MRHNA, SNTAGT. The CDR3 is made up of 13 amino acids. In nucleotides, the CDR3 is TGTGCCAGCAGTGACGGGCTCCACAATGAGCAGTTCTTC. Encoded protein: CASSDGLHNEQFF.

V and J are TRBV2 and TRBJ1-1; 7 bases map to TRBD1. Germline V CDR1 and CDR2: SNHLY, FYNNEI. The CDR3 is 14 amino acids. Unmatched junction bases numbered 4, after V lost 6 bases and J lost 0 bases. CDR3 bases: TGTGCCAGCAGGGGGGACAGATTGAACACTGAAGCTTTCTTT. This encodes CASRGDRLNTEAFF.

This chain joins TRBV6-5 and TRBJ2-1, with TRBD1 matching over 8 bases. The trim removed 0 bases at V and 8 bases at J, leaving 9 bases unmatched. Germline CDR1 is MNHEY and CDR2 is SVGAGI. CDR3 length: 16 amino acids. This CDR3 reads CASSYSTGQVSHEQFF. DNA for the CDR3: TGTGCCAGCAGTTACTCGACGGGACAGGTCAGTCATGAGCAGTTCTTC.

This chain joins TRBV2 and TRBJ1-4; 11 nucleotides match TRBD1. The ends lost 10 bases at V and 6 bases at J; junction bases unmatched: 4. Per germline, CDR1 SNHLY and CDR2 FYNNEI. The CDR3 has 13 residues. Written as DNA, the CDR3 is TGTGCCACCCCGGGACAGGGGGATGAAAAACTGTTTTTT. Amino acid sequence: CATPGQGDEKLFF. Full variable domain (outside the CDR3, taken from reference TRBV2 and TRBJ1-4): EPEVTQTPSHQVTQMGQEVILRCVPISNHLYFYWYRQILGQKVEFLVSFYNNEISEKSEIFDDQFSVERPDGSNFTLKIRSTKLEDSAMYFCATPGQGDEKLFFGSGTQLSVL.

This clone came up once. The rearrangement links TRBV5-1 to TRBJ1-6, with TRBD1 identical over 10 bases. Germline V gives CDR1 SGHRS, CDR2 YFSETQ. With V trimmed by 4 bases and J by 8 bases, 6 bases remained unmatched. The CDR3 contains 15 residues. The CDR3 coding sequence is TGCGCCAGCAGCCCATGGACAGGGGGAGATTCACCCCTCCACTTT. Its protein product is CASSPWTGGDSPLHF. The whole variable domain, filled in from reference TRBV5-1 and TRBJ1-6, reads KAGVTQTPRYLIKTRGQQVTLSCSPISGHRSVSWYQQTPGQGLQFLFEYFSETQRNKGNFPGRFSGRQFSNSRSEMNVSTLELGDSALYLCASSPWTGGDSPLHFGNGTRLTVT.

This rearrangement joins TRBV28 to TRBJ2-1; maybe TRBD2 (5 bases). Trimming took 4 bases from V and 4 from J, leaving 11 bases between them. The CDR3 is 14 amino acids. Looked up from germline, CDR1 is MDHEN and CDR2 is SYDVKM. CDR3: CASSSKRRYNEQFF. The CDR3 region has the DNA TGTGCCAGCAGTTCTAAGCGGAGATACAATGAGCAGTTCTTC.

The rearrangement joins TRBV7-6 to TRBJ2-3; the match to TRBD2 covers 9 bases. The V segment lost 4 bases and the J segment 1 base; nucleotides outside the gene matches: 6. This CDR3 has 16 residues. Germline CDR1 SGHVS, CDR2 FNYEAQ. The CDR3 loop is CASSSLAGAGTDTQYF. For the CDR3, the DNA is TGTGCCAGCAGCTCCTTAGCGGGAGCAGGCACAGATACGCAGTATTTT.

J is TRBJ2-7 and V is TRBV7-9; a possible D gene is TRBD1 (8 bases). Germline V CDR1 and CDR2: SEHNR, FQNEAQ (reference sequence). This CDR3 is built from 17 residues. The V end was cut by 5 bases, the J end by 3 bases, with 23 bases between. The CDR3 DNA reads as TGTGCCAGCAGCACGACAGGGGAGGGTAGCGGGCACTACGAGCAGTACTTC. Translated: CASSTTGEGSGHYEQYF.

The V gene is TRBV7-9, the J gene TRBJ2-7; 7 nucleotides agree with TRBD1. V gave up 5 bases and J gave up 4 bases; unmatched junction bases: 8. The germline V gene encodes CDR1 SEHNR and CDR2 FQNEAQ (reference sequence). The CDR3 spans 14 residues. The CDR3 nucleotides are TGTGCCAGCAGCACTGACAGGGCGGGTTACGAGCAGTACTTC. The encoded protein is CASSTDRAGYEQYF.

The J gene is TRBJ2-1, the V gene TRBV28; TRBD1 agrees at 8 bases. The CDR3 has 16 amino acids. Germline V gives CDR1 MDHEN, CDR2 SYDVKM. The V gene end was trimmed by 5 bases and the J gene end by 5 bases; junction bases not matched to a gene: 11. Here the CDR3 reads CASSTWDRSPHNEQFF. The CDR3, as DNA: TGTGCCAGCAGTACCTGGGACAGGTCACCCCACAATGAGCAGTTCTTC.

The chain joins TRBV5-1 to TRBJ1-2, with TRBD1 matching 7 bases. J lost 2 bases, V lost 2 bases, and 12 bases had no gene match. The germline V gene has CDR1 SGHRS and CDR2 YFSETQ. This CDR3 has 17 amino acids. The CDR3 region has the DNA TGCGCCAGCAGCTTCCCAAGTACAGGGGTCGGAAACTATGGCTACACCTTC. This sequence encodes CASSFPSTGVGNYGYTF.

The chain combines TRBV4-3 with TRBJ2-7; TRBD2 aligns across 8 bases. Trimming removed 2 bases from V and 2 bases from J; junction bases left unmatched: 5. Looked up from germline, CDR1 is LGHNA and CDR2 is YSLEER. CDR3 length: 15 amino acids. The CDR3 DNA is TGCGCCAGCAGCCAAATACTAGCGGAAACCTACGAGCAGTACTTC. Its translation is CASSQILAETYEQYF.

This clone was recorded once. The V and J genes are TRBV27 and TRBJ2-7; D is ambiguous. The CDR3 covers 13 residues. CDR1 is MNHEY, CDR2 SMNVEV, per germline (reference sequence). Trimming removed 0 bases at V and 3 bases at J, with 6 bases between. Here the CDR3 DNA reads TGTGCCAGCAGTTTATCAGCTAACTACGAGCAGTACTTC. Translated: CASSLSANYEQYF.

The CDR3: CASSEAKGDQPQHF. CDR3 in DNA: TGTGCCAGCAGTGAAGCTAAAGGGGATCAGCCCCAGCATTTT. The chain recombines TRBV2 with TRBJ1-5, with D possibly being TRBD1 (5 bases). The V gene lost 0 bases and the J gene lost 5 bases, with 8 bases spanning the gap. The CDR3 runs to 14 residues. In germline, CDR1 is SNHLY, CDR2 FYNNEI.

The chain links TRBV4-1 to TRBJ1-3; TRBD1 might be the D (6 bases). The CDR3 is made up of 13 amino acids. The V end was cut by 9 bases, the J end by 2 bases, with 11 bases between. The germline gives CDR1 MGHRA, CDR2 YSYEKL. The chain's CDR3 is CASGQSTGNTIYF. CDR3 bases: TGCGCCAGTGGACAGAGCACTGGAAACACCATATATTTT.